These 20 T cell receptor beta chains originate from one sample sequenced in a study of OX40 agonist ivuxolimab in advanced cancers. Sequenced by immunoSEQ multiplex PCR; TCRdb stores in-frame clones only, minus some. The repertoire consists of roughly 34,000 clones, with approximately 89% occurring once and the leading ten covering around 0.84%. The source material was CD4+ or CD8+ T cells sorted from blood, sampled in a trial of the OX40 agonist ivuxolimab. The receptor set was obtained from an adult with an advanced solid tumor such as melanoma, head and neck, liver or kidney cancer.

The chain uses TRBV7-9 and TRBJ1-5, with D perhaps matching TRBD1 (5 bases). The CDR3 is made up of 14 amino acids. Germline-derived CDR1 and CDR2 are SEHNR and FQNEAQ (reference sequence). Trimming took off 3 bases at V and 2 bases at J, with 8 bases between the two ends. In DNA form, the CDR3 reads TGTGCCAGCAGCTTCCGGGACGGCAATCAGCCCCAGCATTTT. Residues: CASSFRDGNQPQHF.

This chain uses TRBV6-6 with TRBJ1-1; 7 nucleotides match TRBD1. Germline loops: CDR1 MNHNY, CDR2 SVGAGI (reference sequence). The CDR3 runs 12 residues. V was clipped by 2 bases and J by 10 bases; unmatched bases: 4. DNA for the CDR3: TGTGCCAGCAGTTACCCGCGACAGGGAGCTTTCTTT. This translates into CASSYPRQGAFF.

V and J are TRBV28 and TRBJ1-1; 12 nucleotides match TRBD1. The germline gives CDR1 MDHEN, CDR2 SYDVKM. V lost 2 bases to trimming and J lost 8 bases; unmatched junction nucleotides: 9. The CDR3 is made up of 16 amino acids. CDR3 bases: TGTGCCAGCAGTTTACTTGCCGGGACAGGGGGCGTCGAAGCTTTCTTT. As protein: CASSLLAGTGGVEAFF.

This chain connects TRBV5-1 to TRBJ2-1, with D unresolved. The CDR3 spans 12 residues. Per germline, CDR1 SGHRS and CDR2 YFSETQ. V dropped 4 bases and J dropped 10 bases, with 12 bases sitting between them. The CDR3 nucleotides are TGCGCCAGCAGCCCGCCGAATCCAGAGCAGTTCTTC. Amino acids: CASSPPNPEQFF. The whole variable domain, filled in from reference TRBV5-1 and TRBJ2-1, reads KAGVTQTPRYLIKTRGQQVTLSCSPISGHRSVSWYQQTPGQGLQFLFEYFSETQRNKGNFPGRFSGRQFSNSRSEMNVSTLELGDSALYLCASSPPNPEQFFGPGTRLTVL.

The chain has TRBV5-1 and TRBJ2-7; tentative D call: TRBD2 (5 bases). The ends were cut back, 0 bases at V and 4 bases at J, with 8 bases in the middle. This CDR3 comprises 13 residues. Germline CDR1 SGHRS, CDR2 YFSETQ. CDR3 nucleotide sequence: TGCGCCAGCAGCTTGGACGGGGTGTACGAGCAGTACTTC. This encodes CASSLDGVYEQYF.

The chain combines TRBV28 with TRBJ1-2; D is uncertain. Germline values: CDR1 MDHEN, CDR2 SYDVKM. V shed 4 bases and J shed 3 bases, with 21 bases lying between them. The CDR3 totals 17 residues. CDR3: CASSSSLRSQGDYGYTF. The CDR3 nucleotides are TGTGCCAGCAGTTCAAGCTTAAGGAGCCAAGGTGACTATGGCTACACCTTC.

This chain joins TRBV10-2 and TRBJ1-5; weak D call: TRBD1 (6 bases). CDR1 and CDR2 (germline): WSHSY, SAAADI. The CDR3 contains 15 residues. With 6 bases removed from V and 2 bases from J, the gap between germline ends came to 14 bases. CDR3 bases: TGCGCCAGCAGCGCAGGGGTGAGGGGCAATCAGCCCCAGCATTTT. This sequence encodes CASSAGVRGNQPQHF.

This clone was seen a few times. The chain has TRBV5-6 and TRBJ1-3; possibly TRBD1 for D (6 bases). The V end lost 0 bases, the J end lost 2 bases, and 9 bases lay between the germline ends. This CDR3 has 15 residues. Germline V CDR1 and CDR2: SGHDT, YYEEEE. The CDR3 nucleotides are TGTGCCAGCAGCTTGGGAACAGGGACTGGAAACACCATATATTTT. Its protein product is CASSLGTGTGNTIYF.

Only one count was recorded for this clone. The chain is built from TRBV6-1 and TRBJ1-2; 7 nucleotides agree with TRBD1. Unmatched junction bases numbered 8, after V lost 5 bases and J lost 5 bases. Germline V gives CDR1 MNHNS, CDR2 SASEGT. The CDR3 has 14 amino acids. CDR3: CASSSLGGVYGYTF. Here the CDR3 DNA reads TGTGCCAGCAGTTCCTTAGGGGGCGTGTATGGCTACACCTTC.

CDR3 region: CASSLDPSGTQHF. The CDR3 coding sequence is TGTGCCAGCAGCTTAGACCCTTCTGGGACCCAGCATTTT. The gene calls are TRBV7-3 and TRBJ1-5; unclear D gene. Trimming took off 2 bases at V and 11 bases at J, with 13 bases between the two ends. CDR3 length: 13 amino acids. From germline, CDR1 is SGHTA and CDR2 FQGTGA.

The V and J genes are TRBV6-1 and TRBJ1-6; no definite D call. The CDR3 is made up of 13 amino acids. Per germline, CDR1 MNHNS and CDR2 SASEGT. Trimming took 4 bases from V and 3 from J, leaving 4 bases between them. CDR3 loop: CASSVDYNSPLHF. The CDR3, as DNA: TGTGCCAGCAGTGTGGACTATAATTCACCCCTCCACTTT.

The chain carries TRBV6-5 and TRBJ1-2, with 8 bases aligning to TRBD1. Trimming removed 0 bases from V and 3 bases from J; junction bases left unmatched: 6. The CDR3 sequence is 16 residues long. Germline lookup yields CDR1 MNHEY and CDR2 SVGAGI. As DNA, the CDR3 is TGTGCCAGCAGTTACTCTCCAGGGGGCGAATACTATGGCTACACCTTC. This sequence encodes CASSYSPGGEYYGYTF.

The chain couples TRBV2 to TRBJ2-3; D is unclear. Germline lookup yields CDR1 SNHLY and CDR2 FYNNEI. The CDR3 spans 13 residues. V was cut by 8 bases and J by 1 base, with 10 bases left in between. The CDR3 region is CASYGLRTDTQYF. The CDR3 DNA is TGTGCCAGCTATGGGCTCCGCACAGATACGCAGTATTTT. The entire variable domain, with the rest obtained from reference TRBV2 and TRBJ2-3, is as follows: EPEVTQTPSHQVTQMGQEVILRCVPISNHLYFYWYRQILGQKVEFLVSFYNNEISEKSEIFDDQFSVERPDGSNFTLKIRSTKLEDSAMYFCASYGLRTDTQYFGPGTRLTVL.

The V and J genes are TRBV7-3 and TRBJ2-3, with 11 nucleotides matching TRBD1. V lost 5 bases, J lost 1 base, and 8 bases stayed unmatched. CDR1 is SGHTA and CDR2 is FQGTGA in the germline V gene. The CDR3 loop spans 17 amino acids. CDR3 in DNA: TGTGCCAGCAGCACCGGGACAGGGGGTTGGCGCACAGATACGCAGTATTTT. Translating it yields CASSTGTGGWRTDTQYF.

The V call is TRBV5-1, the J call TRBJ2-1, with no clear D. CDR3 length equals 14 residues. Per the germline V gene, CDR1 is SGHRS and CDR2 is YFSETQ. Trimming left V 2 bases short and J 3 bases short, with 9 bases between. Here the CDR3 DNA reads TGCGCCAGCAGCTTCAGAGCAGTCTACAATGAGCAGTTCTTC. Its protein product is CASSFRAVYNEQFF.

This clone was seen just once. The chain couples TRBV30 to TRBJ2-3; perhaps D is TRBD1 or TRBD2 (6 bases each). Germline V gene sequence: CDR1 GTSNPN, CDR2 SVGIG (reference sequence). Trimming shortened V by 1 base and J by 0 bases, and 14 bases separated the two germline ends. The CDR3 runs 16 residues. The CDR3 region is CAWSGLGGFSTDTQYF. CDR3 DNA sequence: TGTGCCTGGAGTGGACTAGGGGGTTTCAGCACAGATACGCAGTATTTT. The full variable domain, with the rest looked up from reference TRBV30 and TRBJ2-3, is SQTIHQWPATLVQPVGSPLSLECTVEGTSNPNLYWYRQAAGRGLQLLFYSVGIGQISSEVPQNLSASRPQDRQFILSSKKLLLSDSGFYLCAWSGLGGFSTDTQYFGPGTRLTVL.

The genes are TRBV15 and TRBJ2-7; no clear D. Trimming removed 1 base from V and 2 bases from J, with 12 bases in between. CDR3 size: 15 residues. Germline CDR1 LNHNV, CDR2 YYDKDF (reference sequence). This CDR3 reads CATSRGPGITYEQYF. The CDR3, as DNA: TGTGCCACCAGCAGAGGTCCTGGCATTACCTACGAGCAGTACTTC.

The genes are TRBV29-1 and TRBJ2-3; 8 positions match TRBD2. J gave up 3 bases and V 0 bases, and 5 bases lay outside the gene matches. The CDR3 totals 15 residues. Germline V lookup: CDR1 SQVTM, CDR2 ANQGSEA. The CDR3 nucleotides read TGCAGCGTTGAAGAGTTTAGCGGGACAACAGATACGCAGTATTTT. Its translation is CSVEEFSGTTDTQYF.

This chain uses TRBV18 with TRBJ2-3; tentative D call: TRBD1 (5 bases). Trimming stripped 7 bases from V and 0 bases from J, with 14 bases between. The CDR3 loop spans 15 amino acids. Germline V CDR1 and CDR2: KGHSH, LQKENI. The CDR3 DNA follows: TGTGCCAGCTTGAAAGACAGATCTAGCACAGATACGCAGTATTTT. Its protein product is CASLKDRSSTDTQYF.

The chain joins TRBV14 to TRBJ2-1, with D tentatively TRBD1 (6 bases). The CDR3 contains 16 residues. V lost 0 bases and J lost 2, with 11 bases in between. Germline V lookup: CDR1 SGHDN, CDR2 FVKESK. The CDR3 reads CASSQDRGQTYNEQFF. CDR3 bases: TGTGCCAGCAGCCAAGATCGCGGACAGACCTACAATGAGCAGTTCTTC.